The 24 T cell receptor beta chains given below trace back to one sample, sequenced in a study of control samples from healthy donors and cancer patients. Produced via immunoSEQ multiplex PCR; TCRdb's table is partial and in-frame only. This table has tens of thousands of clones, over 75% appearing once. Sequencing was performed on blood. These receptors all come from a middle-aged man in good health.

V usage is TRBV5-3 and J usage is TRBJ1-1; D perhaps matches TRBD1 (5 bases). TRBV5-3 is an ORF for which the function is uncertain. V shed 4 bases and J shed 5 bases, with 15 bases lying between them. The CDR3 sequence is 14 residues long. CDR3 DNA: TGTGCCAGAAGCCCCCCAGACAGAGCTACTGAAGCTTTCTTT. Its protein product is CARSPPDRATEAFF.

This sequence joins TRBV10-1 and TRBJ2-1; either TRBD1 or TRBD2 may fit D (6 bases each). The V end was cut by 0 bases, the J end by 3 bases, with 21 bases between. In germline, CDR1 is WNHNN, CDR2 SYGVQD (reference sequence). The CDR3 extends over 19 amino acids. The CDR3 spells CASSESRGVGSGHYNEQFF. Written as DNA, the CDR3 is TGCGCCAGCAGTGAGTCGAGGGGGGTAGGTAGCGGACACTACAATGAGCAGTTCTTC.

This clone was counted once. CDR3 sequence reads: CASSQEGGHGNTIYF. The CDR3 bases are TGCGCCAGCAGCCAAGAGGGGGGGCACGGAAACACCATATATTTT. The chain links TRBV4-3 to TRBJ1-3, with D tentatively TRBD1 (6 bases). Germline CDR1 and CDR2: LGHNA and YSLEER. V was cut by 0 bases and J by 4 bases, with 10 bases left in between. The CDR3 loop spans 15 amino acids.

This clone was observed once. The rearrangement joins TRBV5-6 to TRBJ1-1, with D uncertain. Per the germline V gene, CDR1 is SGHDT and CDR2 is YYEEEE. V lost 0 bases and J 6 bases, leaving 6 bases between the germline ends. The CDR3 is made up of 12 amino acids. CDR3 amino acids: CASSLARAEAFF. CDR3 DNA sequence: TGTGCCAGCAGCTTGGCTCGGGCTGAAGCTTTCTTT.

The V and J genes are TRBV30 and TRBJ2-2; D is ambiguous. V was pared by 0 bases and J by 4 bases, with 9 bases between. The CDR3 sequence is 14 residues long. Germline CDR1 is GTSNPN and CDR2 is SVGIG (reference sequence). CDR3 amino acids: CAWSVEVRTGELFF. Here the CDR3 DNA reads TGTGCCTGGAGTGTAGAAGTTCGCACCGGGGAGCTGTTTTTT.

V and J are TRBV3-1 (or the pseudogene TRBV3-2) and TRBJ1-5; D is undetermined. V was trimmed by 4 bases and J by 9 bases, leaving 10 bases between them. The CDR3 runs 12 residues. Germline V lookup: CDR1 LGHDT, CDR2 YNNKEL (reference sequence). CDR3 coding DNA: TGTGCCAGCAGCCTTCCCTCCGGGCCCCAGCATTTT. Residues: CASSLPSGPQHF.

V is TRBV7-9 and J is TRBJ1-5; D uncertain. CDR3 length: 15 amino acids. V was pared by 5 bases and J by 2 bases, with 13 bases between. CDR1 and CDR2 (germline): SEHNR, FQNEAQ (reference sequence). CDR3 protein: CASSPSVSGNQPQHF. CDR3 nucleotide sequence: TGTGCCAGCAGCCCCTCTGTCTCAGGCAATCAGCCCCAGCATTTT.

The rearrangement links TRBV27 to TRBJ2-7; TRBD2 aligns across 9 bases. Germline CDR1 and CDR2: MNHEY and SMNVEV (reference sequence). The CDR3 spans 15 residues. V trimming: 3 bases; J trimming: 2 bases; junction bases outside the gene matches: 5. The CDR3 region is CASSFISGGTYEQYF. The DNA for the CDR3 is TGTGCCAGCAGTTTTATAAGCGGGGGGACCTACGAGCAGTACTTC.

The rearrangement joins TRBV3-1 (or the pseudogene TRBV3-2) to TRBJ2-7; D is uncertain. Trimming shortened V by 1 base and J by 1 base, and 17 bases separated the two germline ends. The CDR3 loop spans 17 amino acids. The germline CDR1 and CDR2 sequences are LGHDT and YNNKEL (reference sequence). CDR3 protein: CASSQGEFGELSYEQYF. The CDR3 DNA reads as TGTGCCAGCAGCCAAGGGGAATTCGGAGAACTTTCCTACGAGCAGTACTTC.

This chain connects TRBV6-1 to TRBJ2-1, with unresolved D. Trimming removed 3 bases from V and 4 bases from J, with 7 bases in between. The germline V gene has CDR1 MNHNS and CDR2 SASEGT. This CDR3 is 13 amino acids long. The CDR3: CASSDDVYNEQFF. In nucleotides, the CDR3 is TGTGCCAGCAGTGATGACGTATACAATGAGCAGTTCTTC.

This clone appeared a single time. The chain combines TRBV5-6 with TRBJ2-1; 10 nucleotides agree with TRBD2. V dropped 4 bases and J dropped 4; count of bases not matched to a gene: 8. The CDR3 is 16 residues long. Germline assignment: CDR1 SGHDT and CDR2 YYEEEE. CDR3 sequence reads: CASSTDLAGEYNEQFF. DNA for the CDR3: TGTGCCAGCAGCACTGACCTAGCGGGGGAATACAATGAGCAGTTCTTC.

The rearrangement uses TRBV7-3 and TRBJ2-1; D is unresolved. V lost 1 base to trimming and J lost 4 bases, with 8 bases between them. Germline values: CDR1 SGHTA, CDR2 FQGTGA. The CDR3 has 14 residues. As DNA, the CDR3 is TGTGCCAGCAGCTTAATTGGGTTATACAATGAGCAGTTCTTC. Translating gives CASSLIGLYNEQFF.

This rearrangement joins TRBV6-5 to TRBJ1-1, with TRBD1 matching over 7 bases. The CDR3 is 14 residues long. Germline CDR1 and CDR2: MNHEY and SVGAGI. Trimming took 2 bases from V and 7 from J; bases not matched to a gene: 7. The CDR3 coding sequence is TGTGCCAGCAGTTACAAACAGGACAGGATTGAAGCTTTCTTT. Encoded protein: CASSYKQDRIEAFF.

The CDR3 loop reads CASRGSSYEQYF. CDR3 sequence (DNA): TGTGCCAGCAGGGGGAGCTCCTACGAGCAGTACTTC. The chain joins TRBV6-5 to TRBJ2-7; D may be TRBD2 (5 bases). The CDR3 has 12 residues. Germline values: CDR1 MNHEY, CDR2 SVGAGI. Trimming stripped 6 bases from V and 0 bases from J, with 6 bases between.

This chain connects TRBV5-1 to TRBJ2-7; D perhaps matches TRBD1 (6 bases). This CDR3 comprises 14 residues. The germline V gene encodes CDR1 SGHRS and CDR2 YFSETQ. With 4 bases removed from V and 4 bases from J, the gap between germline ends came to 15 bases. The CDR3 here is CASSPTGTLYEQYF. DNA of the CDR3: TGCGCCAGCAGCCCAACAGGGACCCTTTACGAGCAGTACTTC.

The chain is built from TRBV7-9 and TRBJ1-2, with no clear D. The V end lost 0 bases, the J end lost 2 bases, and 10 bases lay between the germline ends. The CDR3 runs to 15 residues. The germline gives CDR1 SEHNR, CDR2 FQNEAQ (reference sequence). The CDR3, as DNA: TGTGCCAGCAGCTTAGCGCCGGCGGACAACTATGGCTACACCTTC. Translation gives CASSLAPADNYGYTF.

V usage is TRBV12-3 or TRBV12-4 and J usage is TRBJ1-2; D ambiguous. This CDR3 is 12 amino acids long. V was trimmed by 7 bases and J by 8 bases, leaving 14 bases between them. This chain's CDR3 is CASTPGLWGYTF. For the CDR3, the DNA is TGTGCCAGCACCCCCGGTCTTTGGGGCTACACCTTC.

The chain has TRBV6-5 and TRBJ1-4, with D possibly being TRBD1 (5 bases). Germline CDR1 MNHEY, CDR2 SVGAGI. The CDR3 runs to 14 residues. The V and J ends lost 4 bases and 7 bases respectively, with 13 bases between them. CDR3 bases: TGTGCCAGCAGTTTGGGACCAAGAGCTGAAAAACTGTTTTTT. Its protein is CASSLGPRAEKLFF.

V usage is TRBV7-2 and J usage is TRBJ2-3; D is undetermined. Trimming shortened V by 1 base and J by 5 bases, and 16 bases separated the two germline ends. CDR3 size: 16 residues. CDR1 and CDR2 from the germline V gene are SGHTA and FQGNSA. As DNA, the CDR3 is TGTGCCAGCAGCTTAGAAGACCTAACGTGGGGAGATACGCAGTATTTT. Amino acids: CASSLEDLTWGDTQYF.

CDR3 protein: CATSVTTATINQPQHF. CDR3 sequence (DNA): TGTGCCACCAGTGTCACTACAGCGACCATTAATCAGCCCCAGCATTTT. The rearrangement links TRBV24-1 to TRBJ1-5; D unclear. Germline lookup yields CDR1 KGHDR and CDR2 SFDVKD. This CDR3 comprises 16 residues. Trimming removed 5 bases at V and 4 bases at J, with 17 bases between.

V and J are TRBV9 and TRBJ1-1; D not certain. V gave up 3 bases and J gave up 1 base, with 7 bases separating them. Per the germline V gene, CDR1 is SGDLS and CDR2 is YYNGEE. The CDR3 runs to 13 residues. CDR3 bases: TGTGCCAGCAGCGGGTACAGGAACACTGAAGCTTTCTTT. As protein: CASSGYRNTEAFF.

The chain joins TRBV29-1 to TRBJ2-2, with D possibly TRBD1 on 6 matching bases. The ends were cut back, 6 bases at V and 0 bases at J, with 11 bases in the middle. This CDR3 contains 14 residues. From germline, CDR1 is SQVTM and CDR2 ANQGSEA. The CDR3 spells CSVAGTPNTGELFF. The CDR3 nucleotides are TGCAGCGTCGCCGGGACACCGAACACCGGGGAGCTGTTTTTT.

The rearrangement joins TRBV27 to TRBJ1-2; D may be TRBD1 (6 bases). The V end lost 2 bases, the J end lost 2 bases, and 9 bases lay between the germline ends. The germline V gene encodes CDR1 MNHEY and CDR2 SMNVEV (reference sequence). This CDR3 contains 14 residues. The CDR3 region is CASSLQGSNYGYTF. Here the CDR3 DNA reads TGTGCCAGCAGTTTACAGGGGTCAAACTATGGCTACACCTTC.

The chain carries TRBV29-1 and TRBJ1-2, with no clear D. Germline CDR1 is SQVTM and CDR2 is ANQGSEA. The CDR3 consists of 13 residues. Trimming stripped 0 bases from V and 3 bases from J, with 8 bases between. The CDR3 spells CSVEEFDHYGYTF. The CDR3 nucleotides are TGCAGCGTTGAAGAATTCGACCACTATGGCTACACCTTC.